The source of this TCR beta chain is a study of T cell responses to AZD1222 COVID-19 vaccine. V gave up 5 bases and J gave up 6 bases, with 16 bases separating them. Germline V gene lookup returns CDR1 MRHNA and CDR2 SNTAGT. This CDR3 has 15 amino acids. Libraries were prepared by immunoSEQ multiplex PCR; TCRdb keeps only in-frame clonotypes and omits some of them. Here the sample spans about 120,000 clones, 89% being singletons. The source is an adult in good health. This material consisted of peripheral blood, taken on day 0 of AZD1222 vaccination. The genes are TRBV6-4 and TRBJ2-2, with TRBD1 as a possible D gene (6 bases). CDR3 bases: TGTGCCAGCAGTCCCGGGACACCTCATCCCGGGGAGCTGTTTTTT. Translation: CASSPGTPHPGELFF.